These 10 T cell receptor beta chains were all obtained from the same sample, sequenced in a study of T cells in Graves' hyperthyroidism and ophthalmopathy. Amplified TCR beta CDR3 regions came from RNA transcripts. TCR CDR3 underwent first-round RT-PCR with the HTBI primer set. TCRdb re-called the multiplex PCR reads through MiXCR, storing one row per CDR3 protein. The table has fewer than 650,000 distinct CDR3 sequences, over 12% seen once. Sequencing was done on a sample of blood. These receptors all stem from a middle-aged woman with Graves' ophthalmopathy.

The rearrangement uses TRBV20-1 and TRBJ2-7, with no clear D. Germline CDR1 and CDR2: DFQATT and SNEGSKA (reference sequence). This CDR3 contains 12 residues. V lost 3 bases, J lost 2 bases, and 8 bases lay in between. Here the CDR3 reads CSASNSPYEQYF. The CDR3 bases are TGCAGTGCTAGTAACAGTCCCTACGAGCAGTACTTC.

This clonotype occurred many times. CDR3 amino acids: CATSRDSASNQPQHF. CDR3 bases: TGTGCCACCAGCAGAGATTCGGCCTCAAATCAGCCCCAGCATTTT. The chain uses TRBV15 and TRBJ1-5; D is undetermined. V lost 0 bases to trimming and J lost 4 bases, with 10 bases between them. The CDR3 has 15 amino acids. Germline V gene data show CDR1 as LNHNV and CDR2 as YYDKDF (reference sequence).

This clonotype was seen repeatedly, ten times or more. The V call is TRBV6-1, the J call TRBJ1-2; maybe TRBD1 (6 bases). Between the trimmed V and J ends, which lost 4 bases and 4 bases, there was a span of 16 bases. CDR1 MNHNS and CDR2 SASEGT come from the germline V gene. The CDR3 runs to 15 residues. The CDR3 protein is CASSARGARGYGYTF. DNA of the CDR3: TGTGCCAGCAGTGCTAGGGGGGCGCGGGGCTATGGCTACACCTTC.

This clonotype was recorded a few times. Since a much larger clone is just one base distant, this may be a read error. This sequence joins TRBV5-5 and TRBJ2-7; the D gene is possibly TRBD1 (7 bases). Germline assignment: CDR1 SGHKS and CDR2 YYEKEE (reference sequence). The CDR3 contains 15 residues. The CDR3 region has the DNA TGTGCCAGCAGTCGCGGGACAGTAGACGCATACGGGCAGTACTTC. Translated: CASSRGTVDAYGQYF.

CDR3 region: CASSLTRDRARVDIDSPLHF. The CDR3 DNA sequence: TGTGCCAGCAGTTTAACCCGGGACAGGGCCCGGGTTGATATAGATTCACCCCTCCACTTT. This chain links TRBV28 with TRBJ1-6, with 9 bases matching TRBD1. The germline CDR1 and CDR2 sequences are MDHEN and SYDVKM. With 2 bases clipped from V and 8 bases from J, the junction kept 19 bases outside the gene matches. This CDR3 spans 20 amino acids.

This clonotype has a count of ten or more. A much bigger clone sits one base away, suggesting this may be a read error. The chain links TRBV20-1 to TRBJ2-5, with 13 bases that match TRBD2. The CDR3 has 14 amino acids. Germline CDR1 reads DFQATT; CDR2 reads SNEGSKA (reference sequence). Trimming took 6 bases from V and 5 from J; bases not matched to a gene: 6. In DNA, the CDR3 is TGCAGTGCCGGGTTACTAGCGGGGGGGGAGACCCAGTACTTC. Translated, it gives CSAGLLAGGETQYF.

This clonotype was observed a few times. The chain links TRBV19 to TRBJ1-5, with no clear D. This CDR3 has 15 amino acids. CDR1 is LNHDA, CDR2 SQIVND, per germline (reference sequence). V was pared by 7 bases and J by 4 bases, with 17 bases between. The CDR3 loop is CASTTVGEGNQPQHF. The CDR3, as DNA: TGTGCCAGTACCACCGTTGGGGAAGGGAATCAGCCCCAGCATTTT.

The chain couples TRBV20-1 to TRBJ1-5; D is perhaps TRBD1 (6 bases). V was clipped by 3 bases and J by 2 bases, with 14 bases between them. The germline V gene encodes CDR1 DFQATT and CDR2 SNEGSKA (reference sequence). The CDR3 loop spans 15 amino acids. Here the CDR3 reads CSASPGGRGNQPQHF. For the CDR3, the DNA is TGCAGTGCTAGTCCGGGGGGCAGGGGCAATCAGCCCCAGCATTTT.

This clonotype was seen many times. CDR3 DNA: TGTGCCAGCAGTGTGGGACAGGCATATGGCTACACCTTC. Amino acid sequence: CASSVGQAYGYTF. The chain uses TRBV28 and TRBJ1-2, with TRBD1 matching over 8 bases. The germline CDR1 and CDR2 sequences are MDHEN and SYDVKM. Trimming removed 5 bases from V and 5 bases from J; junction bases left unmatched: 4. The length of the CDR3 is 13 residues.

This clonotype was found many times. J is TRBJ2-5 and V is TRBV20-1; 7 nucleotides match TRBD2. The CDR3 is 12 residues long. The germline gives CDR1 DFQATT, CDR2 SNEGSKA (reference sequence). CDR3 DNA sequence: TGCAGCTCCTTAGGGGAGGGAGAGACCCAGTACTTC. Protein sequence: CSSLGEGETQYF.